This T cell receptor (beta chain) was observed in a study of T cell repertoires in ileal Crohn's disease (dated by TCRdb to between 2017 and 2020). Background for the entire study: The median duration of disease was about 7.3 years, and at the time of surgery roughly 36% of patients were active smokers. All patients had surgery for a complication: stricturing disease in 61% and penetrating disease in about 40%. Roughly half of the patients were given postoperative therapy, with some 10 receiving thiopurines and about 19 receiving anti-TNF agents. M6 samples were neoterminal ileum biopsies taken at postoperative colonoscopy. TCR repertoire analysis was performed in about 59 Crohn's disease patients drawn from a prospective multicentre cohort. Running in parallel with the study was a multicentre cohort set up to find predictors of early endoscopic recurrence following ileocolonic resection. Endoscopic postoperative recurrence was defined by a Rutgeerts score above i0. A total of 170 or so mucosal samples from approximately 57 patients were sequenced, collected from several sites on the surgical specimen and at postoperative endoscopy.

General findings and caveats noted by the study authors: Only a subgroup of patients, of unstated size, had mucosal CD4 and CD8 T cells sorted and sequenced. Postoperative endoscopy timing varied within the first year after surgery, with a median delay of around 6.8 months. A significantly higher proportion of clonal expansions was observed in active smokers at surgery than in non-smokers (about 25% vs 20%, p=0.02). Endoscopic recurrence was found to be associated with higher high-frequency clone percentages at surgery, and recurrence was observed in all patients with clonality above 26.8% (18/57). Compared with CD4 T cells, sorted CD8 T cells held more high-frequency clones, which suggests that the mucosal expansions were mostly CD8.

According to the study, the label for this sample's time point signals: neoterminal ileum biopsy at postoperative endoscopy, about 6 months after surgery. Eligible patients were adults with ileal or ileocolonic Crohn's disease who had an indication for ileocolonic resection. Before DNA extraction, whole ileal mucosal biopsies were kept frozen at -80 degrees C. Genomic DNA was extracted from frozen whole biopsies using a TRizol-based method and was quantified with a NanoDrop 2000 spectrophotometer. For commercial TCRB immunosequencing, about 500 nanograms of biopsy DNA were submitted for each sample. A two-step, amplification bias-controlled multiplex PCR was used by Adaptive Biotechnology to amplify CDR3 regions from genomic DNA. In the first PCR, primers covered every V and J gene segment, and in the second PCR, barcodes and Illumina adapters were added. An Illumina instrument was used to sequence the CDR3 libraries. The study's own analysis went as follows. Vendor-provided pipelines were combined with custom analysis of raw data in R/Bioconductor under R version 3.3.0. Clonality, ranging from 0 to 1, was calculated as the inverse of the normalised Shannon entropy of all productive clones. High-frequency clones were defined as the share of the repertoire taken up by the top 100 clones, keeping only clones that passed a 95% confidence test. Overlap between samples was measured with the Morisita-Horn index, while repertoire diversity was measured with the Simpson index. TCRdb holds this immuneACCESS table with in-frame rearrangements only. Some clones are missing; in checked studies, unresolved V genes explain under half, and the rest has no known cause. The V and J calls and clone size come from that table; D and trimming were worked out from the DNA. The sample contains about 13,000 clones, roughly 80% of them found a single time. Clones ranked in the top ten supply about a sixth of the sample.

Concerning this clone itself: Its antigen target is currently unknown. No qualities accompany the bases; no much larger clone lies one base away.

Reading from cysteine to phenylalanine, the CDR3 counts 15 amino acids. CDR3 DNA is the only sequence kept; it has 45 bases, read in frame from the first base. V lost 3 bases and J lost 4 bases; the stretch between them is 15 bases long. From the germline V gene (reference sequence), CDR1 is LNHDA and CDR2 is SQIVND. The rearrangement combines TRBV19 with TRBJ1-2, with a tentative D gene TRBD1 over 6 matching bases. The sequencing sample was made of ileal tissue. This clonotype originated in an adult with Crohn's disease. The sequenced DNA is TGTGCCAGTAGTATGGGACAATATCCCGGCTATGGCTACACCTTC. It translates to CASSMGQYPGYGYTF.